Below are 17 T cell receptor beta chains sequenced from a single sample in a study. TCRdb reanalysed the 5' RACE reads using MiXCR and keeps one entry per CDR3 protein. The sample comprises about 64,000 distinct CDR3 sequences, around a fifth of which are singletons, and about 3% rests with the top ten. Sequencing was carried out using memory CD4+ T cells sorted from a lymph node. Documented subset: memory CD4+ T cells, CD4+CD45RO+CD25-. The origin of the receptors is a female donor with breast cancer.

This chain joins TRBV4-3 and TRBJ2-3; D call uncertain. Trimming took off 2 bases at V and 4 bases at J, with 19 bases between the two ends. Germline CDR1 is LGHNA and CDR2 is YSLEER. The CDR3 is 17 amino acids. As DNA, the CDR3 is TGCGCCAGCAGCCAATACCAAGGGCCCCTAGTCGCAGATACGCAGTATTTT. This encodes CASSQYQGPLVADTQYF.

This clonotype was recorded at least ten times. The J gene is TRBJ1-2, the V gene TRBV9; possible D gene TRBD1, 5 bases. Germline-derived CDR1 and CDR2 are SGDLS and YYNGEE. With 0 bases removed from V and 4 bases from J, the gap between germline ends came to 7 bases. The CDR3 covers 13 residues. CDR3 DNA sequence: TGTGCCAGCAGCGTAGATGGGGGCTATGGCTACACCTTC. The encoded protein is CASSVDGGYGYTF.

This clonotype was seen many times. The rearrangement joins TRBV9 to TRBJ1-1, with a tentative D call TRBD1 (5 bases). The germline gives CDR1 SGDLS, CDR2 YYNGEE. This CDR3 spans 14 amino acids. The germline V and J ends were trimmed by 0 bases and 5 bases, with 11 bases remaining between them. The CDR3 DNA sequence: TGTGCCAGCAGCGTAGAAGAGGGGCAGACTGAAGCTTTCTTT. This encodes CASSVEEGQTEAFF.

This clonotype was picked up a small number of times. The chain joins TRBV11-2 to TRBJ1-6, with 8 nucleotides matching TRBD1. The CDR3 loop spans 14 amino acids. The V segment lost 5 bases and the J segment 10 bases; nucleotides outside the gene matches: 7. CDR1 and CDR2 from the germline V gene are SGHAT and FQNNGV. The CDR3 region is CASSQTGERSPLHF. The DNA of the CDR3 is TGTGCCAGCAGCCAGACAGGGGAGCGATCACCCCTCCACTTT.

This chain links TRBV7-2 with TRBJ1-4; no clear D gene. Germline V gene lookup returns CDR1 SGHTA and CDR2 FQGNSA. Between the trimmed V and J ends, which lost 1 base and 12 bases, there was a span of 9 bases. The CDR3 has 12 residues. DNA of the CDR3: TGTGCCAGCAGCTTAGGAGGGAAGGAACTGTTTTTT. Its protein is CASSLGGKELFF.

The rearrangement joins TRBV7-2 to TRBJ1-1, with D hard to call. V was trimmed by 1 base and J by 1 base, leaving 10 bases between them. This CDR3 has 15 amino acids. Germline-derived CDR1 and CDR2 are SGHTA and FQGNSA. CDR3: CASSLVEVTNTEAFF. The CDR3 DNA reads TGTGCCAGCAGCTTAGTTGAGGTAACGAACACTGAAGCTTTCTTT.

This clonotype occurred many times. The chain couples TRBV5-1 to TRBJ2-1; 9 nucleotides line up with TRBD2. Germline values: CDR1 SGHRS, CDR2 YFSETQ. The junction had 8 bases not matched to a gene; V was cut back by 1 base and J by 9 bases. This CDR3 region has 15 residues. CDR3 amino acids: CASSLLAGGPVEQFF. The CDR3 DNA follows: TGCGCCAGCAGCTTGCTCGCGGGAGGGCCGGTTGAGCAGTTCTTC.

This clonotype appeared many times. The rearrangement uses TRBV7-9 and TRBJ2-5; the match to TRBD2 covers 11 bases. V trimming: 5 bases; J trimming: 5 bases; junction bases outside the gene matches: 7. The germline V gene has CDR1 SEHNR and CDR2 FQNEAQ (reference sequence). CDR3 size: 15 residues. CDR3 loop: CASSLAGLAAETQYF. The CDR3 DNA sequence: TGTGCCAGCAGCCTCGCGGGACTAGCGGCCGAGACCCAGTACTTC. Supplemented by reference TRBV7-9 and TRBJ2-5, the full variable domain reads DTGVSQNPRHKITKRGQNVTFRCDPISEHNRLYWYRQTLGQGPEFLTYFQNEAQLEKSRLLSDRFSAERPKGSFSTLEIQRTEQGDSAMYLCASSLAGLAAETQYFGPGTRLLVL.

This clonotype was seen a few times. J is TRBJ2-7 and V is TRBV28; the match to TRBD2 covers 14 bases. Germline CDR1 is MDHEN and CDR2 is SYDVKM. V gave up 6 bases and J gave up 8 bases; unmatched junction bases: 15. CDR3 length: 17 residues. CDR3 protein: CASSRMAGGLAGDKQYF. As DNA, the CDR3 is TGTGCCAGCAGCCGGATGGCCGGGGGACTAGCGGGAGACAAGCAGTACTTC.

The chain employs TRBV5-1 and TRBJ2-3; TRBD2 aligns across 8 bases. The CDR3 is made up of 14 amino acids. Trimming at V came to 5 bases and at J to 3 bases, leaving 5 bases not matched to a gene. Germline-derived CDR1 and CDR2 are SGHRS and YFSETQ. CDR3 in amino acids: CASRLAASTDTQYF. CDR3 coding DNA: TGCGCCAGCAGACTAGCGGCTAGTACAGATACGCAGTATTTT. Full variable domain (missing parts from reference TRBV5-1 and TRBJ2-3): KAGVTQTPRYLIKTRGQQVTLSCSPISGHRSVSWYQQTPGQGLQFLFEYFSETQRNKGNFPGRFSGRQFSNSRSEMNVSTLELGDSALYLCASRLAASTDTQYFGPGTRLTVL.

J is TRBJ2-5 and V is TRBV7-2, with D unclear. CDR3 length: 14 amino acids. CDR1 and CDR2 (germline): SGHTA, FQGNSA. V was trimmed by 8 bases and J by 5 bases, leaving 18 bases between them. The CDR3 spells CASLPRGDGETQYF. The CDR3 bases are TGTGCCAGCCTTCCCCGCGGAGACGGGGAGACCCAGTACTTC.

The chain has TRBV5-1 and TRBJ1-2; D gene ambiguous. The V end was cut by 4 bases, the J end by 0 bases, with 4 bases between. Germline V gene data show CDR1 as SGHRS and CDR2 as YFSETQ. The CDR3 consists of 12 residues. The CDR3 DNA reads TGCGCCAGCAGCGCCTCTAACTATGGCTACACCTTC. It encodes CASSASNYGYTF.

Points on this clonotype: This likely comes from a read error, as the CDR3 has no conserved phenylalanine or tryptophan at its end. This rearrangement joins TRBV6-6 to TRBJ1-5; 7 bases agree with TRBD1. V was pared by 8 bases and J by 4 bases, with 5 bases of the junction left unmatched. The CDR3 is 13 amino acids. The germline gives CDR1 MNHNY, CDR2 SVGAGI (reference sequence). For the CDR3, the DNA is TGTGCCAGCCAGGGGGGCTTAAATCAGCCCCAGCATCTT. Translation: CASQGGLNQPQHL.

The chain has TRBV24-1 and TRBJ2-7; the D call may be TRBD1 or TRBD2 (5 bases each). V gave up 12 bases and J gave up 1 base, with 18 bases separating them. Per the germline V gene, CDR1 is KGHDR and CDR2 is SFDVKD. The CDR3 is made up of 14 amino acids. The CDR3 sequence is CAPGWWGRSYEQYV. For the CDR3, the DNA is TGTGCCCCGGGGTGGTGGGGCCGGTCCTACGAGCAGTACGTC.

This clonotype was detected a few times. CDR3 region: CSAQGQESWETQYF. DNA of the CDR3: TGCAGTGCCCAGGGACAGGAGAGCTGGGAGACCCAGTACTTC. The V and J genes are TRBV20-1 and TRBJ2-5, with 8 bases aligning to TRBD1. CDR3 length: 14 amino acids. The J segment lost 5 bases and the V segment lost 6 bases, leaving 11 bases of the junction unmatched. Looked up from germline, CDR1 is DFQATT and CDR2 is SNEGSKA (reference sequence).

The CDR3 DNA is TGTGCCAGCAGTTACGGGACTAGCTCCTACAATGAGCAGTTCTTC. It codes for CASSYGTSSYNEQFF. The gene calls are TRBV6-2 or TRBV6-3 and TRBJ2-1; 8 nucleotides line up with TRBD2. With 2 bases clipped from V and 0 bases from J, the junction kept 0 bases outside the gene matches. Germline CDR1 and CDR2: MNHEY and SVGEGT. The CDR3 loop spans 15 amino acids.

A few counts support this clonotype. The genes are TRBV6-2 or TRBV6-3 and TRBJ1-1, with D unresolved. Trimming pared 8 bases from V and 3 bases from J, leaving 7 bases between. From germline, CDR1 is MNHEY and CDR2 SVGEGT. The CDR3 has 11 amino acids. The CDR3, as DNA: TGTGCCAGCCTCCGGTACACTGAAGCTTTCTTT. Translated, it gives CASLRYTEAFF.